Here is one T cell receptor (beta chain) with its context. Its antigen is unidentified. Sample-barcoded 5' priming and a J-beta primer mix drove a second PCR of roughly 6 to 12 cycles. Each TCR beta cDNA got a 12-nucleotide random molecular identifier. The study obtained at least 2.5 million CDR3-containing paired-end reads from every sample. TCRdb ran MiXCR on the 5' RACE reads and lists one entry per CDR3 protein. This table holds 550,000 to 800,000 distinct CDR3 sequences, around 21% found once. Healthy Russian Caucasian donors spanned ages about 6 to 100 years. These data originate in a study of blood T cells in healthy people across ages. General study findings and limits: Donors of long life had a larger count of naive CD4+ cells and greater diversity than aged donors.

The receptor comes from a man between 65 and 85 years old in good health. Source material: blood.

This CDR3 reads CASSFVLAGVQTDNEQFF. The CDR3 DNA reads as TGCGCCAGCAGCTTCGTTCTAGCGGGTGTACAAACTGACAATGAGCAGTTCTTC. The rearrangement uses TRBV5-1 and TRBJ2-1; TRBD2 aligns across 8 bases. Germline values: CDR1 SGHRS, CDR2 YFSETQ. This CDR3 spans 18 amino acids. Trimming at V came to 2 bases and at J to 5 bases, leaving 15 bases not matched to a gene.